This T cell receptor (beta chain) was captured by sequencing in a study of blood T cells in healthy people across ages. A second PCR of 7 to 11 cycles used a sample-barcoded 5' primer and a J-beta primer mix. TCRdb reprocessed the 5' RACE reads with MiXCR, giving one entry per CDR3 protein. This sample has under 1,000,000 distinct CDR3 sequences; around 36% occur once, and the top ten carry 10% to 15%. Samples had at least 6 million PBMCs isolated from them. This clonotype has a handful of counts. Sequencing was carried out using blood. This TCR was recovered from a man between 18 and 29 years old in good health.

CDR3 protein: CASSQDLTRRYEQYF. The CDR3 region has the DNA TGTGCCAGCAGCCAAGATCTTACTAGGCGGTACGAGCAGTACTTC. This sequence joins TRBV3-1 and TRBJ2-7; maybe TRBD2 (5 bases). V shed 0 bases and J shed 4 bases, with 13 bases lying between them. The CDR3 has 15 residues. Germline V gene sequence: CDR1 LGHDT, CDR2 YNNKEL (reference sequence).